The subject of this entry is one TCR beta chain. Its antigen is not identified. These data belong to a study of cytomegalovirus exposure and HLA in healthy donors. Overall study results and limits: In a later analysis, TCR association rates varied by HLA locus: DRB1 most, HLA-C fewest.

Germline V CDR1 and CDR2: SGHRS, YFSETQ. V gave up 2 bases and J gave up 5 bases; unmatched junction bases: 8. The CDR3 runs to 16 residues. A multiplex PCR was run with 60 Vbeta primers and 13 Jbeta primers. Using immunoSEQ multiplex PCR, the repertoire was profiled, and TCRdb retains in-frame clones only, with some absent. The sample includes some 48,000 clones. What was sequenced was PBMCs. The chain links TRBV5-1 to TRBJ2-2; 8 positions agree with TRBD2. The receptor comes from a man aged 40-55 years in good health and CMV-seropositive. The CDR3: CASSLVSGTSTGELFF. CDR3 nucleotides: TGCGCCAGCAGCTTAGTCTCCGGGACTAGTACCGGGGAGCTGTTTTTT.